The 32 T cell receptor beta chains below come from one sample, sequenced in a study of cytomegalovirus exposure and HLA in healthy donors. Vbeta (60) and Jbeta (13) primers were used in the PCR. Repertoires were generated with immunoSEQ multiplex PCR, while TCRdb's copy carries only in-frame clones and drops some. The sample shows about 180,000 clones, about 80% of them seen only once. The material sequenced was PBMCs. Source of these receptors: a woman aged 60-75 years in good health and CMV-seropositive.

The chain links TRBV11-2 to TRBJ2-2; tentative D call: TRBD2 (6 bases). The CDR3 has 14 residues. The V end was cut by 3 bases, the J end by 4 bases, with 9 bases between. Germline CDR1 SGHAT, CDR2 FQNNGV. DNA for the CDR3: TGTGCCAGCAGCTTCGGGGGAGGCACCGGGGAGCTGTTTTTT. This translates into CASSFGGGTGELFF.

The chain combines TRBV5-8 with TRBJ2-3; no clear D. Germline V gene lookup returns CDR1 SGHTS and CDR2 YDEGEE. Between the trimmed V and J ends, which lost 0 bases and 3 bases, there was a span of 11 bases. The CDR3 covers 15 residues. The DNA of the CDR3 is TGTGCCAGCAGCTTGGAAAGCCGGGTGACAGATACGCAGTATTTT. This codes for CASSLESRVTDTQYF.

This chain connects TRBV6-1 to TRBJ1-5; tentative D call: TRBD1 (5 bases). The V gene lost 1 base and the J gene lost 5 bases, with 12 bases spanning the gap. There are 15 residues in the CDR3. Per germline, CDR1 MNHNS and CDR2 SASEGT. CDR3 residues: CASSEGFQGDQPQHF. CDR3 sequence (DNA): TGTGCCAGCAGTGAAGGGTTTCAGGGCGATCAGCCCCAGCATTTT.

The rearrangement joins TRBV7-3 to TRBJ2-3, with 9 bases aligning to TRBD2. V was pared by 1 base and J by 2 bases, with 13 bases of the junction left unmatched. The CDR3 extends over 19 amino acids. Germline values: CDR1 SGHTA, CDR2 FQGTGA. This CDR3 is CASSLKGGGRGGNTDTQYF. As DNA, the CDR3 is TGTGCCAGCAGCTTAAAAGGAGGAGGGCGGGGGGGTAACACAGATACGCAGTATTTT.

The chain joins TRBV18 to TRBJ1-5, with 7 positions matching TRBD1. V dropped 6 bases and J dropped 1; count of bases not matched to a gene: 12. Germline CDR1 and CDR2: KGHSH and LQKENI. This CDR3 region has 17 residues. The CDR3 region has the DNA TGTGCCAGCTCTCCTTTCAGGGGGAAGGAGAGCAATCAGCCCCAGCATTTT. This codes for CASSPFRGKESNQPQHF.

The chain recombines TRBV9 with TRBJ2-7; 13 bases map to TRBD2. The CDR3 is made up of 17 amino acids. With V trimmed by 4 bases and J by 4 bases, 11 bases remained unmatched. Looked up from germline, CDR1 is SGDLS and CDR2 is YYNGEE. CDR3 sequence reads: CASSPLFGLAGEYEQYF. In DNA form, the CDR3 reads TGTGCCAGCAGCCCCCTCTTTGGACTAGCGGGAGAGTACGAGCAGTACTTC.

The chain carries TRBV30 and TRBJ2-5; D might be TRBD2 (7 bases). CDR1 and CDR2 (germline): GTSNPN, SVGIG (reference sequence). The CDR3 is 13 amino acids. Trimming removed 5 bases at V and 4 bases at J, with 14 bases between. CDR3: CAWEGGGGETQYF. DNA for the CDR3: TGTGCCTGGGAGGGAGGGGGGGGAGAGACCCAGTACTTC.

This chain links TRBV4-2 with TRBJ2-3; D is uncertain. Trimming shortened V by 3 bases and J by 4 bases, and 8 bases separated the two germline ends. The germline V gene encodes CDR1 LGHNA and CDR2 YNFKEQ. This CDR3 is 13 amino acids long. CDR3 nucleotide sequence: TGTGCCAGCAGCCACCCCTCGGCAGATACGCAGTATTTT. It translates to CASSHPSADTQYF.

The rearrangement uses TRBV5-6 and TRBJ1-1, with D perhaps matching TRBD1 (6 bases). Per the germline V gene, CDR1 is SGHDT and CDR2 is YYEEEE. V lost 3 bases and J lost 0, with 12 bases in between. CDR3 length: 15 amino acids. DNA for the CDR3: TGTGCCAGCAGCTCCCGGGACACCCTGAACACTGAAGCTTTCTTT. This sequence encodes CASSSRDTLNTEAFF.

V and J are TRBV20-1 and TRBJ1-2, with no clear D. This CDR3 has 11 amino acids. V was pared by 6 bases and J by 8 bases, with 13 bases between. Germline CDR1 and CDR2: DFQATT and SNEGSKA (reference sequence). In DNA form, the CDR3 reads TGCAGTGCATATGGTCTCGGGGGCTACACCTTC. Its translation: CSAYGLGGYTF.

The chain combines TRBV2 with TRBJ2-2; tentative D call: TRBD1 (6 bases). With 4 bases removed from V and 4 bases from J, the gap between germline ends came to 13 bases. Germline V gene lookup returns CDR1 SNHLY and CDR2 FYNNEI. This CDR3 spans 15 amino acids. CDR3 region: CASSVTLQGTGELFF. The CDR3 DNA reads as TGTGCCAGCAGTGTGACTCTACAGGGCACCGGGGAGCTGTTTTTT.

The J gene is TRBJ2-3, the V gene TRBV7-9, with 9 bases aligning to TRBD1. Germline V gene data show CDR1 as SEHNR and CDR2 as FQNEAQ (reference sequence). With V trimmed by 4 bases and J by 3 bases, 5 bases remained unmatched. The CDR3 runs to 15 residues. CDR3 coding DNA: TGTGCCAGCAGCTCCGGGACAGGGAGGACAGATACGCAGTATTTT. Translation: CASSSGTGRTDTQYF. Full variable domain (remainder filled in from reference TRBV7-9 and TRBJ2-3): DTGVSQNPRHKITKRGQNVTFRCDPISEHNRLYWYRQTLGQGPEFLTYFQNEAQLEKSRLLSDRFSAERPKGSFSTLEIQRTEQGDSAMYLCASSSGTGRTDTQYFGPGTRLTVL.

The V call is TRBV10-2, the J call TRBJ2-1; 7 positions agree with TRBD1. CDR1 and CDR2 from the germline V gene are WSHSY and SAAADI. The CDR3 is 11 residues long. J was trimmed by 10 bases and V by 8 bases; bases with no gene match: 5. As DNA, the CDR3 is TGCGCCAGCTCCCCCAGGGGGGAGCAGTTCTTC. It specifies CASSPRGEQFF.

The sample holds one count of this clone. The rearrangement joins TRBV4-2 to TRBJ1-4; D is unclear. The germline V gene encodes CDR1 LGHNA and CDR2 YNFKEQ. The V gene lost 1 base and the J gene lost 4 bases, with 13 bases spanning the gap. The CDR3 has 16 residues. The CDR3 here is CASSQGLQRSNEKLFF. The CDR3 DNA reads TGTGCCAGCAGCCAAGGACTACAGAGAAGTAATGAAAAACTGTTTTTT.

This clone was seen only a few times. The rearrangement uses TRBV28 and TRBJ1-5; 9 bases are a match to TRBD1. V shed 6 bases and J 2 bases; nucleotides not matched to a gene: 5. CDR1 and CDR2 (germline): MDHEN, SYDVKM. This CDR3 is 15 amino acids long. The CDR3 loop reads CASSPGQGRNQPQHF. In DNA, the CDR3 is TGTGCCAGCAGCCCTGGACAGGGGCGCAATCAGCCCCAGCATTTT. The full variable domain, rest sourced from reference TRBV28 and TRBJ1-5, is DVKVTQSSRYLVKRTGEKVFLECVQDMDHENMFWYRQDPGLGLRLIYFSYDVKMKEKGDIPEGYSVSREKKERFSLILESASTNQTSMYLCASSPGQGRNQPQHFGDGTRLSIL.

The chain has TRBV9 and TRBJ2-3; 9 bases match TRBD2. The CDR3 has 16 amino acids. Germline CDR1 reads SGDLS; CDR2 reads YYNGEE. V shed 0 bases, J shed 5 bases, and the junction held 7 bases outside the gene matches. CDR3 in DNA: TGTGCCAGCAGCGTAGATGCGGGAGGGCCGGGAGATACGCAGTATTTT. Protein product: CASSVDAGGPGDTQYF.

This clone was recorded a few times. V is TRBV6-5 and J is TRBJ1-2; TRBD1 agrees at 7 bases. V trimming: 5 bases; J trimming: 0 bases; junction bases outside the gene matches: 6. The CDR3 is 15 amino acids. Germline CDR1 and CDR2: MNHEY and SVGAGI. The CDR3 DNA sequence: TGTGCCAGCAGTCCACAGACAGGGCCTAACTATGGCTACACCTTC. The encoded protein is CASSPQTGPNYGYTF.

In this sample, this clone turned up a few times. The chain couples TRBV12-5 to TRBJ2-3, with D hard to call. The germline gives CDR1 LGHNT, CDR2 FRNRAP. The CDR3 consists of 11 residues. Between the trimmed V and J ends, which lost 9 bases and 2 bases, there was a span of 6 bases. CDR3: CASAATDTQYF. The CDR3 DNA reads as TGTGCTAGCGCGGCCACAGATACGCAGTATTTT.

There are a few counts of this clone. V and J are TRBV5-1 and TRBJ2-1; 9 bases line up with TRBD2. This CDR3 has 16 amino acids. Trimming at V came to 4 bases and at J to 8 bases, leaving 13 bases not matched to a gene. CDR1 and CDR2 from the germline V gene are SGHRS and YFSETQ. The CDR3 spells CASSPLGGRATDEQFF. CDR3 bases: TGCGCCAGCAGCCCCCTGGGCGGGAGGGCCACCGATGAGCAGTTCTTC.

V and J are TRBV5-1 and TRBJ2-1, with 13 bases fitting TRBD2. The CDR3 contains 15 residues. The germline gives CDR1 SGHRS, CDR2 YFSETQ. J lost 7 bases, V lost 5 bases, and 6 bases had no gene match. As DNA, the CDR3 is TGCGCCAGCAGTCCACTAGCGGGGGGGCAAAATGAGCAGTTCTTC. This sequence encodes CASSPLAGGQNEQFF.

The rearrangement links TRBV7-9 to TRBJ1-6, with D uncertain. CDR3 length: 14 residues. Germline V gene sequence: CDR1 SEHNR, CDR2 FQNEAQ (reference sequence). Trimming stripped 3 bases from V and 9 bases from J, with 12 bases between. The CDR3 protein is CASSLPGDGSPLHF. CDR3 coding DNA: TGTGCCAGCAGCTTGCCCGGGGATGGTTCACCCCTCCACTTT. Complete variable domain (other parts from reference TRBV7-9 and TRBJ1-6): DTGVSQNPRHKITKRGQNVTFRCDPISEHNRLYWYRQTLGQGPEFLTYFQNEAQLEKSRLLSDRFSAERPKGSFSTLEIQRTEQGDSAMYLCASSLPGDGSPLHFGNGTRLTVT.

This clone was found a few times. This rearrangement joins TRBV5-6 to TRBJ2-7; 10 nucleotides line up with TRBD1. The CDR3 has 15 residues. The junction had 6 bases not matched to a gene; V was cut back by 5 bases and J by 1 base. Germline CDR1 reads SGHDT; CDR2 reads YYEEEE. The CDR3 is CASRTRDRGSYEQYF. DNA for the CDR3: TGTGCCAGCAGAACCCGGGACAGGGGATCCTACGAGCAGTACTTC.

The rearrangement joins TRBV7-2 to TRBJ2-3; TRBD2 aligns across 7 bases. From germline, CDR1 is SGHTA and CDR2 FQGNSA. CDR3 length equals 16 residues. V was clipped by 5 bases and J by 5 bases; unmatched bases: 13. CDR3 coding DNA: TGTGCCAGCAGCAAAACACCTCCGGGGGGACTAGATACGCAGTATTTT. This encodes CASSKTPPGGLDTQYF.

The chain combines TRBV7-9 with TRBJ1-1; D possibly corresponds to TRBD1 (6 bases). The CDR3 spans 13 residues. V lost 4 bases to trimming and J lost 5 bases, with 11 bases between them. CDR1 and CDR2 from the germline V gene are SEHNR and FQNEAQ (reference sequence). In DNA, the CDR3 is TGTGCCAGCAGCTCCCAAGGGGGAACTGAAGCTTTCTTT. Protein sequence: CASSSQGGTEAFF. Full variable domain (remainder filled in from reference TRBV7-9 and TRBJ1-1): DTGVSQNPRHKITKRGQNVTFRCDPISEHNRLYWYRQTLGQGPEFLTYFQNEAQLEKSRLLSDRFSAERPKGSFSTLEIQRTEQGDSAMYLCASSSQGGTEAFFGQGTRLTVV.

This chain connects TRBV9 to TRBJ1-2; tentatively, D is TRBD1 (5 bases). From germline, CDR1 is SGDLS and CDR2 YYNGEE. CDR3 length equals 15 residues. V lost 6 bases, J lost 4 bases, and 19 bases lay in between. The CDR3 coding sequence is TGTGCCAGCATCACCTCCGGTCGGGGGTCCTATGGCTACACCTTC. It translates to CASITSGRGSYGYTF.

This chain links TRBV19 with TRBJ2-7, with 8 bases lining up with TRBD1. The CDR3 is 11 amino acids. CDR1 and CDR2 (germline): LNHDA, SQIVND (reference sequence). The trim removed 7 bases at V and 5 bases at J, leaving 1 base unmatched. CDR3 DNA: TGTGCCAGTAAACAGGGGGACGAGCAGTACTTC. Protein sequence: CASKQGDEQYF.

The J gene is TRBJ1-2, the V gene TRBV29-1; weak D call: TRBD1 (6 bases). Germline loops: CDR1 SQVTM, CDR2 ANQGSEA. The V end was cut by 5 bases, the J end by 8 bases, with 15 bases between. The CDR3 has 12 amino acids. The CDR3 is CSVPDSHGGYTF. The CDR3 coding sequence is TGCAGCGTTCCGGACAGTCACGGCGGCTACACCTTC.

The rearrangement joins TRBV28 to TRBJ2-7; 8 positions match TRBD2. J was trimmed by 7 bases and V by 7 bases; bases with no gene match: 12. The germline gives CDR1 MDHEN, CDR2 SYDVKM. CDR3 length equals 14 residues. CDR3 bases: TGTGCCAGCACCTCCGGGGGGGTAAGTCGGGAGCAGTACTTC. Protein: CASTSGGVSREQYF.

The J gene is TRBJ2-2, the V gene TRBV7-2; D is unresolved. Germline V lookup: CDR1 SGHTA, CDR2 FQGNSA. The CDR3 extends over 15 amino acids. V lost 5 bases, J lost 4 bases, and 14 bases lay in between. The CDR3 loop reads CASSPYTRGTGELFF. The CDR3, as DNA: TGTGCCAGCAGCCCTTATACCCGAGGCACCGGGGAGCTGTTTTTT.

The V call is TRBV7-9, the J call TRBJ2-7; D gene uncertain. V lost 4 bases and J 6 bases, leaving 7 bases between the germline ends. Germline assignment: CDR1 SEHNR and CDR2 FQNEAQ (reference sequence). This CDR3 region has 11 residues. The chain's CDR3 is CASSSKSEQYF. CDR3 sequence (DNA): TGTGCCAGCAGCTCCAAATCCGAGCAGTACTTC.

The chain employs TRBV4-3 and TRBJ2-3; D is perhaps TRBD2 (6 bases). The CDR3 consists of 14 residues. The V gene lost 3 bases and the J gene lost 2 bases, with 9 bases spanning the gap. The V gene's germline CDR1 is LGHNA and CDR2 YSLEER. CDR3 region: CASSQGGTTDTQYF. CDR3 bases: TGCGCCAGCAGCCAGGGCGGGACCACAGATACGCAGTATTTT.

The V and J genes are TRBV6-5 and TRBJ2-4; the D gene is possibly TRBD1 (6 bases). V was cut by 5 bases and J by 9 bases, with 17 bases left in between. This CDR3 spans 14 amino acids. Germline V gene sequence: CDR1 MNHEY, CDR2 SVGAGI. CDR3 in amino acids: CASSRTVGVSIQYF. DNA of the CDR3: TGTGCCAGCAGTCGGACAGTCGGTGTAAGCATTCAGTACTTC.